Presented here are 7 T cell receptor beta chains from one specimen sequenced in a study of blood T cell repertoires in COVID-19. Libraries were prepared by immunoSEQ multiplex PCR; TCRdb keeps only in-frame clonotypes and omits some of them. In the table there are about 58,000 clones, 70% to 90% of which are singletons. Sequenced material: peripheral blood. Source of these receptors: a man in his forties with active COVID-19.

This chain links TRBV15 with TRBJ2-5, with a possible D match to TRBD1 (6 bases). The germline V gene encodes CDR1 LNHNV and CDR2 YYDKDF (reference sequence). Between the trimmed V and J ends, which lost 1 base and 5 bases, there was a span of 20 bases. The CDR3 has 17 residues. CDR3 loop: CATSRGKGHLPTETQYF. CDR3 DNA: TGTGCCACCAGCAGAGGCAAGGGACATCTTCCAACGGAGACCCAGTACTTC.

The gene calls are TRBV16 and TRBJ1-5; 8 bases map to TRBD1. Germline V CDR1 and CDR2: KGHSY, FQNENV. V trimming: 4 bases; J trimming: 3 bases; junction bases outside the gene matches: 11. The CDR3 has 17 amino acids. The CDR3 region has the DNA TGTGCCAGCAGCCTAACCCGGCGGACAGGGTTCAATCAGCCCCAGCATTTT. Translation gives CASSLTRRTGFNQPQHF.

CDR3 DNA: TGTGCCAGTAGTACGGACAGTTTTCGGAGTTCACCCCTCCACTTT. This sequence encodes CASSTDSFRSSPLHF. The rearrangement links TRBV19 to TRBJ1-6, with a tentative D call TRBD1 (6 bases). From germline, CDR1 is LNHDA and CDR2 SQIVND (reference sequence). This CDR3 is 15 amino acids long. The V end was cut by 4 bases, the J end by 9 bases, with 16 bases between. Variable domain in full (rest from reference TRBV19 and TRBJ1-6): DGGITQSPKYLFRKEGQNVTLSCEQNLNHDAMYWYRQDPGQGLRLIYYSQIVNDFQKGDIAEGYSVSREKKESFPLTVTSAQKNPTAFYLCASSTDSFRSSPLHFGNGTRLTVT.

This chain uses TRBV2 with TRBJ1-6; a weak D match, TRBD1 (6 bases). In germline, CDR1 is SNHLY, CDR2 FYNNEI. The CDR3 is 15 amino acids. V lost 6 bases, J lost 4 bases, and 13 bases lay in between. CDR3: CASSRQDRYNSPLHF. CDR3 bases: TGTGCCAGCAGCCGACAGGACCGATATAATTCACCCCTCCACTTT.

The chain employs TRBV20-1 and TRBJ2-7; a weak D match, TRBD1 (5 bases). CDR3 length equals 11 residues. Germline loops: CDR1 DFQATT, CDR2 SNEGSKA (reference sequence). The V gene lost 6 bases and the J gene lost 3 bases, with 9 bases spanning the gap. DNA of the CDR3: TGCAGTGCCTCAGACAGCTACGAGCAGTACTTC. It codes for CSASDSYEQYF.

The chain has TRBV5-5 and TRBJ2-5, with 8 positions matching TRBD2. V shed 8 bases and J 6 bases; nucleotides not matched to a gene: 15. Germline-derived CDR1 and CDR2 are SGHKS and YYEKEE (reference sequence). The CDR3 extends over 15 amino acids. The CDR3 region is CASREERETSQTQYF. The DNA of the CDR3 is TGTGCCAGTAGGGAGGAGCGGGAGACTTCCCAGACCCAGTACTTC.

This chain uses TRBV10-2 with TRBJ1-5; TRBD1 agrees at 8 bases. V was pared by 7 bases and J by 2 bases, with 4 bases of the junction left unmatched. CDR1 is WSHSY, CDR2 SAAADI, per germline. The CDR3 has 14 residues. The CDR3, as DNA: TGCGCCAGCACCCCGACAGGGGGCAATCAGCCCCAGCATTTT. It is translated as CASTPTGGNQPQHF.